Below are 4 T cell receptor beta chains sequenced from a single sample in a study of response to subunit inactivated influenza vaccine. TCRdb used MiXCR to reprocess the RT-PCR reads, holding one entry per CDR3 protein. The sample contains about 620,000 distinct CDR3 sequences, 11% of which appear only once. These same records also appear under a second study, on T cells expressing NK-cell markers. That report notes: A 5'RACE template switching approach incorporating UMIs was used to make TCR beta cDNA.

Sequences were derived from PBMCs from blood, sampled on the day of vaccination. These TCRs come from a man aged 50 to 59 who received an inactivated influenza vaccine.

This clonotype was seen a handful of times. This chain connects TRBV20-1 to TRBJ1-2; 7 nucleotides line up with TRBD1. The V gene end was trimmed by 2 bases and the J gene end by 3 bases; junction bases not matched to a gene: 15. The CDR3 has 17 amino acids. Germline assignment: CDR1 DFQATT and CDR2 SNEGSKA (reference sequence). CDR3 DNA sequence: TGCAGTGCTAGAACCGGGTACCCGACAGGGAAGGACTATGGCTACACCTTC. Its protein product is CSARTGYPTGKDYGYTF.

The rearrangement links TRBV7-8 to TRBJ2-3, with a possible D match to TRBD2 (6 bases). Trimming pared 2 bases from V and 6 bases from J, leaving 27 bases between. The CDR3 spans 19 residues. Germline V gene sequence: CDR1 SGHVS, CDR2 FQNEAQ. The CDR3 reads CASSLILREAVRFGDTQYF. CDR3 DNA: TGTGCCAGCAGCTTAATTTTGAGGGAGGCCGTGAGGTTTGGGGATACGCAGTATTTT.

This clonotype was recorded many times. This rearrangement joins TRBV12-3 or TRBV12-4 to TRBJ2-1; TRBD2 is a possible D gene (6 bases). The CDR3 totals 14 residues. V shed 7 bases and J shed 3 bases, with 13 bases lying between them. CDR3 sequence: CASIHSGLYNEQFF. The DNA of the CDR3 is TGTGCCAGCATTCATAGCGGACTCTACAATGAGCAGTTCTTC.

This clonotype was detected only a few times. This chain joins TRBV29-1 and TRBJ2-5; possibly TRBD2 for D (5 bases). CDR3 size: 14 residues. Germline V gives CDR1 SQVTM, CDR2 ANQGSEA. Trimming pared 3 bases from V and 5 bases from J, leaving 16 bases between. CDR3: CSVDRIGMTETQYF. As DNA, the CDR3 is TGCAGCGTTGATCGTATCGGGATGACCGAGACCCAGTACTTC.